Listed below are T cell receptor beta chains from one sample, sequenced in a study of blood T cells in healthy people across ages. TCRdb processed the 5' RACE reads anew with MiXCR; each CDR3 protein has one entry. Here the sample spans 600,000 to 900,000 distinct CDR3 sequences, roughly 26% being singletons. In addition, the sample was reused for a study of T cells of mothers and their children.

Material: blood. These receptors were collected from a boy under 18 in good health. Each CDR3 is given with its conserved first and last residue. D genes are given only for firm matches. The size of a clone is reported for some rows only, either as once, few or many, or as a class for expanded clones.

V	size	D	J	CDR3	DNA
TRBV5-6	.	TRBD1	TRBJ2-5	CASSTFYRGPETQYF	TGTGCCAGCAGCACTTTCTACAGGGGGCCAGAGACCCAGTACTTC
TRBV20-1	.	TRBD2	TRBJ2-5	CSAPTGGTGETQYF	TGCAGTGCCCCAACCGGGGGGACCGGGGAGACCCAGTACTTC
TRBV5-1	.	.	TRBJ2-7	CASGLTVSYSYEQYF	TGCGCCAGCGGCTTGACAGTGTCGTACTCCTACGAGCAGTACTTC
TRBV20-1	.	.	TRBJ1-5	CSATGSYSDQPQHF	TGCAGTGCTACCGGATCTTATAGCGATCAGCCCCAGCATTTT
TRBV20-1	few	.	TRBJ1-1	CSAQGPAGSEAFF	TGCAGTGCACAGGGCCCCGCGGGCTCTGAAGCTTTCTTT
TRBV2	few	.	TRBJ2-6	CASSGICSGANVLTF	TGTGCCAGCAGTGGTATATGCTCTGGGGCCAACGTCCTGACTTTC
TRBV5-5	few	.	TRBJ2-2	CASSLGPGSANTGELFF	TGTGCCAGCAGCCTGGGACCAGGAAGCGCGAACACCGGGGAGCTGTTTTTT
TRBV7-2	few	.	TRBJ1-6	CASSLPGSSPLHF	TGTGCCAGCAGCTTGCCAGGGAGTTCACCCCTCCACTTT
TRBV2	.	.	TRBJ2-4	CASTKGAAKNIQYF	TGTGCCAGCACCAAGGGCGCAGCCAAAAACATTCAGTACTTC
TRBV11-2	.	.	TRBJ2-7	CASSLSETYEQYF	TGTGCCAGCAGCCTTTCTGAAACCTACGAGCAGTACTTC
TRBV6-6	few	.	TRBJ1-4	CASSPGIFNEKLFF	TGTGCCAGCAGTCCCGGGATTTTTAATGAAAAACTGTTTTTT
TRBV11-2	few	.	TRBJ1-1	CASSSVRGFWTEAFF	TGTGCCAGCAGCTCCGTGCGGGGGTTCTGGACTGAAGCTTTCTTT
TRBV11-2	few	.	TRBJ2-6	CASSPGTPSSGANVLTF	TGTGCCAGCAGCCCCGGGACGCCGTCCTCTGGGGCCAACGTCCTGACTTTC
TRBV5-5	few	.	TRBJ1-6	CASSRGGSPLHF	TGTGCCAGCAGTCGTGGGGGTTCACCCCTCCACTTT
TRBV5-1	few	.	TRBJ2-5	CASSLGGRRGTQYF	TGCGCCAGCAGCTTGGGAGGGAGGAGAGGGACCCAGTACTTC
TRBV28	few	.	TRBJ1-2	CASSLGSPYGYTF	TGTGCCAGCAGTTTAGGCAGCCCCTATGGCTACACCTTC
TRBV3-1	few	TRBD2	TRBJ2-7	CASSYRLAGPSFF	TGTGCCAGCAGCTATAGACTAGCGGGTCCTTCCTTCTTC